This T cell receptor beta chain emerged from a study of blood T cell repertoires in COVID-19. Study context: The United States, Italy and Spain provided the acute and convalescent COVID-19 samples. The analysed material was cDNA or gDNA that came from T cells, B-cell-depleted T cells, or PBMCs.

Seattle's cohort entered during active infection and was followed longitudinally. Per the original data handling: Cell counts per sample came from amplifying reference gene primers. Measured with immunoSEQ multiplex PCR; TCRdb has only the in-frame clones, and not every one. Clonal size and the V and J genes are those of that table, whereas D and trimming came from the DNA. This sample carries about 150,000 clones, around nine tenths of them seen once, and the ten largest clones take approximately 0.5%. This clonotype originated in a man aged 55 to 70 with COVID-19, enrolled during active disease. The source material was peripheral blood.

CDR3: CAISESDRYTEAFF. DNA for the CDR3: TGTGCCATCAGTGAGTCTGACAGATACACTGAAGCTTTCTTT. The V gene is TRBV10-3, the J gene TRBJ1-1; a weak D match, TRBD1 (5 bases). CDR1 and CDR2 (germline): ENHRY, SYGVKD. V was cut by 0 bases and J by 3 bases, with 8 bases left in between. The length of the CDR3 is 14 residues.